The subject of this entry is one T cell receptor beta chain. Its specificity is not known. Clones were read by immunoSEQ multiplex PCR, and TCRdb kept only the in-frame ones, dropping some. The top ten hold around 1.4% of the sample, which has about 980,000 clones, 70% to 85% seen once. V gave up 1 base and J gave up 4 bases; unmatched junction bases: 4. This CDR3 comprises 15 residues. Germline-derived CDR1 and CDR2 are SGHTA and FQGNSA. The data belong to a study of shared clonotypes between healthy human individuals. Study-level points and caveats: When naive CD4 clonotypes were compared across a few donors, about 4.8% were shared. Among donors, clonotype sharing was expected to be affected by sequencing depth.

Sequencing was carried out using memory CD4+ T cells sorted from blood. Subset described: CD45RA-negative fraction. This rearrangement joins TRBV7-2 to TRBJ2-3, with 8 nucleotides matching TRBD2. The sequence derives from a man aged 18 to 29 in good health. This chain's CDR3 is CASSLDGRASDTQYF. CDR3 DNA sequence: TGTGCCAGCAGCTTAGACGGGAGGGCCTCAGATACGCAGTATTTT.